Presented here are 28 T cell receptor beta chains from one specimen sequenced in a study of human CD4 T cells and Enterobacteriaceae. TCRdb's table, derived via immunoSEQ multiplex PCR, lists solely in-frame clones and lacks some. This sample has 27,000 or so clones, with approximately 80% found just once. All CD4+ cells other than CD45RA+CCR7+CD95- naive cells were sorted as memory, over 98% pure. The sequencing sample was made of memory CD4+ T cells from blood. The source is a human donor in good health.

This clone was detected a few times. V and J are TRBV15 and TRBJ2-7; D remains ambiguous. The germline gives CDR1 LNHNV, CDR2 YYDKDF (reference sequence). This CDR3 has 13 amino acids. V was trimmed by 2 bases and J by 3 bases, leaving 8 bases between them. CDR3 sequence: CATSRFPGYEQYF. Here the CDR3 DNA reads TGTGCCACCAGCAGATTCCCCGGCTACGAGCAGTACTTC. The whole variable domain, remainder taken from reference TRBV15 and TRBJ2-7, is DAMVIQNPRYQVTQFGKPVTLSCSQTLNHNVMYWYQQKSSQAPKLLFHYYDKDFNNEADTPDNFQSRRPNTSFCFLDIRSPGLGDTAMYLCATSRFPGYEQYFGPGTRLTVT.

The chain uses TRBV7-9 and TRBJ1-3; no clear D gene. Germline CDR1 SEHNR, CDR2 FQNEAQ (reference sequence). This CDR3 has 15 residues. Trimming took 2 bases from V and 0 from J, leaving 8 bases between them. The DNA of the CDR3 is TGTGCCAGCAGCTTAAGAAGGGACTCTGGAAACACCATATATTTT. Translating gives CASSLRRDSGNTIYF.

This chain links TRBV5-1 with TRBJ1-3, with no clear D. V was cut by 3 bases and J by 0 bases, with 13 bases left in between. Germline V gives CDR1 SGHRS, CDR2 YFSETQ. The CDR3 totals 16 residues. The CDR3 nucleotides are TGCGCCAGCAGCTGGGATGGCCGATTCTCTGGAAACACCATATATTTT. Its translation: CASSWDGRFSGNTIYF.

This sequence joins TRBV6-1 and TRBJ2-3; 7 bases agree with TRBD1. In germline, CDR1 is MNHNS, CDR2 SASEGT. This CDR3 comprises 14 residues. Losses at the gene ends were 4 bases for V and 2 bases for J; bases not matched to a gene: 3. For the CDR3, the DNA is TGTGCCAGCAGTGCGAGGGGGCACACAGATACGCAGTATTTT. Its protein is CASSARGHTDTQYF.

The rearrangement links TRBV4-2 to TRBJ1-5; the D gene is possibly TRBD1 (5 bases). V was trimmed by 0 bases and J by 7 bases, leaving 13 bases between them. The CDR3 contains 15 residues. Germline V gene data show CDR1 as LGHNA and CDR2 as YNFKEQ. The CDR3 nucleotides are TGTGCCAGCAGCCAAGATTGGGGGTTAAAACAGCCCCAGCATTTT. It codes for CASSQDWGLKQPQHF.

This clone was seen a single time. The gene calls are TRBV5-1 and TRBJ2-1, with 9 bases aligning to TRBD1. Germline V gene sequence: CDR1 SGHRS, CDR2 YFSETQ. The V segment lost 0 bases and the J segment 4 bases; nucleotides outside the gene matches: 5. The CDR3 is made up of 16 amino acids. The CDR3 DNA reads TGCGCCAGCAGCTTGGACAGGGGGCCGACATACAATGAGCAGTTCTTC. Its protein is CASSLDRGPTYNEQFF.

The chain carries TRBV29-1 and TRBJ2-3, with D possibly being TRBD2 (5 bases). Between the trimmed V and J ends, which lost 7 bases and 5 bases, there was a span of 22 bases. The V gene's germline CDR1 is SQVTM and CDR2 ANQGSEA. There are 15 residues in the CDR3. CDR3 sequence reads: CSATPSSVGGDTQYF. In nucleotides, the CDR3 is TGCAGCGCCACCCCTAGCTCAGTCGGCGGAGATACGCAGTATTTT.

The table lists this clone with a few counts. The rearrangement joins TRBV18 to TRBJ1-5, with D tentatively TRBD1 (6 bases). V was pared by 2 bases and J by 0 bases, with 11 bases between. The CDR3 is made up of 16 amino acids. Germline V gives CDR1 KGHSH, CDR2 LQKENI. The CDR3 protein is CASSPTTDSSNQPQHF. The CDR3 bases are TGTGCCAGCTCACCAACAACGGACAGTAGCAATCAGCCCCAGCATTTT. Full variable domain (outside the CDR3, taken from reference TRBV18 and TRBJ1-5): NAGVMQNPRHLVRRRGQEARLRCSPMKGHSHVYWYRQLPEEGLKFMVYLQKENIIDESGMPKERFSAEFPKEGPSILRIQQVVRGDSAAYFCASSPTTDSSNQPQHFGDGTRLSIL.

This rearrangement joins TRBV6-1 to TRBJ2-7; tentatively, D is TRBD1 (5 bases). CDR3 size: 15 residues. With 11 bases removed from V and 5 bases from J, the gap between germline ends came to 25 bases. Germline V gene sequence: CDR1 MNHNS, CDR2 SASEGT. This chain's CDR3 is CASKRTGQGLDEQYF. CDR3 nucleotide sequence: TGTGCCTCTAAAAGGACCGGGCAGGGCTTAGACGAGCAGTACTTC.

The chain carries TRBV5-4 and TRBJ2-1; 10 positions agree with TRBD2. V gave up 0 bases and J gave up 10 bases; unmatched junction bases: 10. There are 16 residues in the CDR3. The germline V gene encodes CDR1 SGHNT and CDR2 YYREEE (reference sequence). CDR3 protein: CASSLASSGSPREQFF. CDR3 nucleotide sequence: TGTGCCAGCAGCTTGGCCTCTAGCGGGAGCCCACGGGAGCAGTTCTTC.

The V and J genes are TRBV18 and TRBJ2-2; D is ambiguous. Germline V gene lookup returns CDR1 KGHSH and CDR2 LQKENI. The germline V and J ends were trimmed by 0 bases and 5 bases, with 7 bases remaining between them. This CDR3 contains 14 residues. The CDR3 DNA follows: TGTGCCAGCTCACCACCGTCCAAGACCGGGGAGCTGTTTTTT. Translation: CASSPPSKTGELFF.

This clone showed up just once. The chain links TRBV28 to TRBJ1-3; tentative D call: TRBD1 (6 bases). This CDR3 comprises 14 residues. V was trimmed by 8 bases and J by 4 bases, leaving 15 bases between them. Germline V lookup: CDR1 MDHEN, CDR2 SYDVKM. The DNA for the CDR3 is TGTGCCAGCGGGACCGGGGGCGAAGGAAACACCATATATTTT. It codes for CASGTGGEGNTIYF.

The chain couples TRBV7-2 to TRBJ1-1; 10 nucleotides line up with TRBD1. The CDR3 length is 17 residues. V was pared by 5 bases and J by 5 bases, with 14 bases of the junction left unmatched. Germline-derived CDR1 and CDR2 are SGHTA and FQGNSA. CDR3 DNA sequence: TGTGCCAGCAGCATTCCCGGGGGAGGACAGGGGGGAACTGAAGCTTTCTTT. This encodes CASSIPGGGQGGTEAFF.

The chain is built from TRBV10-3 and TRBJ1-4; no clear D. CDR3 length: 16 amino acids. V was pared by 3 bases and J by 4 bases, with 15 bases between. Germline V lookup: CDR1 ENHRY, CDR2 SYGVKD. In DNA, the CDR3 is TGTGCCATCAGTGATCAGGACCGGGGAGATAATGAAAAACTGTTTTTT. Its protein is CAISDQDRGDNEKLFF.

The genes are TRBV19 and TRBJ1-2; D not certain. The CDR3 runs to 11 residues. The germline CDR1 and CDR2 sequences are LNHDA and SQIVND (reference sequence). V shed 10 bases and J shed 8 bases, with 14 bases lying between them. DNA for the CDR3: TGTGCCATTCGGATTTGGAACGGCTACACCTTC. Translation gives CAIRIWNGYTF.

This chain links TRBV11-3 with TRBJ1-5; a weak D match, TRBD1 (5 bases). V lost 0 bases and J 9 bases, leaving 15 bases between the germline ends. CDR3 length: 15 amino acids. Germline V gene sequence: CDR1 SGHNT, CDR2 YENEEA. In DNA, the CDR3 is TGTGCCAGCAGCTTAGATCATCAGGGCCTAAGGCCCCAGCATTTT. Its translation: CASSLDHQGLRPQHF.

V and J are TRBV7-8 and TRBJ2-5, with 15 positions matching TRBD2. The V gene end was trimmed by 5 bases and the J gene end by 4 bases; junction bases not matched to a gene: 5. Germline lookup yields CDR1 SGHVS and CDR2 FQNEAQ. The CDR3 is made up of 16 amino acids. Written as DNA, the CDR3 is TGTGCCAGCAGCCTTGGGACTAGCGGGGGGATAGAGACCCAGTACTTC. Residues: CASSLGTSGGIETQYF.

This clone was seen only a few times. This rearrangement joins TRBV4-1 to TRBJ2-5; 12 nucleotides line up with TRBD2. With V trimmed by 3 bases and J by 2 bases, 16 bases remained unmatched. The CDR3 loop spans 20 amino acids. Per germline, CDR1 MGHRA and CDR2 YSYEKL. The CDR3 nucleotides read TGCGCCAGCAGCCATCCCAGCGCGCTAGCGGGGGGGAGGGGGCAAGAGACCCAGTACTTC. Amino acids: CASSHPSALAGGRGQETQYF.

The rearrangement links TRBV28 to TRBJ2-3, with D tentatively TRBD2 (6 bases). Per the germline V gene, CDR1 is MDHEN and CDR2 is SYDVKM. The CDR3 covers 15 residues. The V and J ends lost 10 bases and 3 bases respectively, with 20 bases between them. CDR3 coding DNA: TGTGCCACCTGCCTTTGGACTACGCAAACAGATACGCAGTATTTT. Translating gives CATCLWTTQTDTQYF.

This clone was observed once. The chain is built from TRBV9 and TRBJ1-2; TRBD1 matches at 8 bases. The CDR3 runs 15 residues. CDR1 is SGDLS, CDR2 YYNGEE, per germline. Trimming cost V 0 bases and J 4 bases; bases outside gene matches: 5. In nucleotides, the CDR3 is TGTGCCAGCAGCGTAGAAGGGACAGGACCCTATGGCTACACCTTC. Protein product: CASSVEGTGPYGYTF.

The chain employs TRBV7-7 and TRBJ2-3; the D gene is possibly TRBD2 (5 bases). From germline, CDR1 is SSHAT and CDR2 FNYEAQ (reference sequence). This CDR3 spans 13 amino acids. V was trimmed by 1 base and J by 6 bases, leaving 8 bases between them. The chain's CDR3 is CASSLGRRDTQYF. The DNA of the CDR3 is TGTGCCAGCAGCTTAGGTAGGAGGGATACGCAGTATTTT. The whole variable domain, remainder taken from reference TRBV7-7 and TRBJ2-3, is GAGVSQSPRYKVTKRGQDVTLRCDPISSHATLYWYQQALGQGPEFLTYFNYEAQPDKSGLPSDRFSAERPEGSISTLTIQRTEQRDSAMYRCASSLGRRDTQYFGPGTRLTVL.

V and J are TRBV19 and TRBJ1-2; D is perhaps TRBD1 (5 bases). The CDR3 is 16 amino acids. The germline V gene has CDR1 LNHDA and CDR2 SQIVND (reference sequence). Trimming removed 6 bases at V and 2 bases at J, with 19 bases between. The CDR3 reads CASSPWGGKGNYGYTF. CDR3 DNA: TGTGCCAGTAGCCCCTGGGGGGGAAAAGGGAACTATGGCTACACCTTC.

The CDR3 DNA reads as TGCGCCAGCACTAGGACAGGTGGGGCCTACGAGCAGTACTTC. This gives the protein CASTRTGGAYEQYF. The rearrangement links TRBV5-1 to TRBJ2-7; TRBD1 matches at 7 bases. V trimming: 6 bases; J trimming: 2 bases; junction bases outside the gene matches: 8. Germline assignment: CDR1 SGHRS and CDR2 YFSETQ. The CDR3 extends over 14 amino acids.

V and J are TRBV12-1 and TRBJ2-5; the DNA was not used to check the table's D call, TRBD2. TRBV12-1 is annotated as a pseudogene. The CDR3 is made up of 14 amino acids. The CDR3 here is CASIPSGMGETQYF. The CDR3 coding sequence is TGTGCCAGCATCCCTAGCGGGATGGGGGAGACCCAGTACTTC.

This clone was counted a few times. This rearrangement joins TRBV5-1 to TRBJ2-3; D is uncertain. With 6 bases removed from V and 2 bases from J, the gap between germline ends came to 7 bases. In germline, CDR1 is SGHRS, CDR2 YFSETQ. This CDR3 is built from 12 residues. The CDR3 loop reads CASNLNTDTQYF. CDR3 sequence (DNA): TGCGCCAGCAACCTCAACACAGATACGCAGTATTTT.

DNA of the CDR3: TGTGCCAGCTCGGGCCGGGGCTGGTCTGGGGCCAACGTCCTGACTTTC. Translation gives CASSGRGWSGANVLTF. The V call is TRBV18, the J call TRBJ2-6, with D perhaps assigned TRBD1 or TRBD2 (5 bases each). The CDR3 has 16 residues. V was clipped by 6 bases and J by 1 base, with 13 bases between them. CDR1 and CDR2 (germline): KGHSH, LQKENI.

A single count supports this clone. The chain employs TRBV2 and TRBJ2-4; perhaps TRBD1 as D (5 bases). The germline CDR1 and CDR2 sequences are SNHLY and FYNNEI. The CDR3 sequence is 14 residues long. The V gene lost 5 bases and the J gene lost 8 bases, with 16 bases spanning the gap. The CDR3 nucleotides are TGTGCCAGCAGTCCTGGGGCCCTAACGGACATTCAGTACTTC. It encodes CASSPGALTDIQYF. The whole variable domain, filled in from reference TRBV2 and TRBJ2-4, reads EPEVTQTPSHQVTQMGQEVILRCVPISNHLYFYWYRQILGQKVEFLVSFYNNEISEKSEIFDDQFSVERPDGSNFTLKIRSTKLEDSAMYFCASSPGALTDIQYFGAGTRLSVL.

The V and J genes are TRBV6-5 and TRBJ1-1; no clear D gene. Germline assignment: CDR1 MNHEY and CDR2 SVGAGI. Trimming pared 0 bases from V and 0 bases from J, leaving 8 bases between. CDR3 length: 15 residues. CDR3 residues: CASSYSQALNTEAFF. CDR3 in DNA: TGTGCCAGCAGTTACTCCCAGGCTTTGAACACTGAAGCTTTCTTT.